This T cell receptor (beta chain) was captured by sequencing in a study of response to subunit inactivated influenza vaccine (dated by TCRdb to 2017 to 2018). Regarding the research as a whole: To follow how T cells responded to a trivalent subunit inactivated influenza vaccine, the researchers relied on deep quantitative profiling of the T cell receptor repertoire.

The research as a whole found: According to the authors, only a limited number of new T cells may be recruited by each seasonal influenza vaccination.

According to the germline V gene (reference sequence), CDR1 reads LGHDT and CDR2 reads YNNKEL. The CDR3 covers 16 residues, taking in both the cysteine and the phenylalanine. Just CDR3 DNA is preserved here, 48 bases in frame from base 1. Unmatched junction bases come to 6, with V trimmed by 4 bases and J by 3 bases. The library was obtained by RT-PCR. Sequencing was performed on an Illumina HiSeq 2500. TCRdb ran its own pipeline on the public reads, namely fastp trimming at Q25 and MiXCR clone calling, and kept in-frame beta chains. Duplicate CDR3 protein sequences are folded into a single record with the most common DNA and genes. The sample yields about 650,000 distinct CDR3 sequences; 12% to 15% were counted once. Together, the top ten hold roughly 7.6% of the sample. Remarks on this clonotype: Its antigen specificity is not known. Within one base of it there is no much larger clone, and no base qualities were kept.

The clonotype originates from a man in his forties or fifties who received an inactivated influenza vaccine. Donor details come from another sample of the same person, matched by shared clones. The V gene is TRBV3-1 and the J gene is TRBJ1-6; 7 nucleotides in the junction match TRBD1. The material sequenced was PBMCs from blood, taken approximately 15 days before vaccination. The CDR3 protein sequence reads: CASSPQRTGYNSPLHF. The nucleotide sequence reads as follows: TGTGCCAGCAGCCCCCAGCGGACAGGCTATAATTCACCCCTCCACTTT. The variable domain in full, with residues beyond the CDR3 obtained from the reference TRBV3-1 and TRBJ1-6 genes, is DTAVSQTPKYLVTQMGNDKSIKCEQNLGHDTMYWYKQDSKKFLKIMFSYNNKELIINETVPNRFSPKSPDKAHLNLHINSLELGDSAVYFCASSPQRTGYNSPLHFGNGTRLTVT.